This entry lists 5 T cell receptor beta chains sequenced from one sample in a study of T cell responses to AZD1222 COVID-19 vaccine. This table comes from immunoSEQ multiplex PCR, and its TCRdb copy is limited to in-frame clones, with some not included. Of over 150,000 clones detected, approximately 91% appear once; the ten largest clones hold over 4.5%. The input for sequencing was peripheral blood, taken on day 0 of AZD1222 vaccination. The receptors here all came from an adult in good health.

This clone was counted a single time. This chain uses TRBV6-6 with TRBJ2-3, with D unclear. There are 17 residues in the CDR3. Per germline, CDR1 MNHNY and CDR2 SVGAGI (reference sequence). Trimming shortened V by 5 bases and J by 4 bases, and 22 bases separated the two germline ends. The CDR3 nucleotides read TGTGCCAGCAGTCCGGAGATGCCGGGCGGTTGGGCAGATACGCAGTATTTT. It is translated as CASSPEMPGGWADTQYF.

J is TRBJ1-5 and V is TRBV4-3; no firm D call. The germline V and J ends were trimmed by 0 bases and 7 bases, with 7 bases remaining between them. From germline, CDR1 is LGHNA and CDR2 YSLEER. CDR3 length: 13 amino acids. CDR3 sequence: CASSQDRLQPQHF. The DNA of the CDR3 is TGCGCCAGCAGCCAAGACCGGTTACAGCCCCAGCATTTT.

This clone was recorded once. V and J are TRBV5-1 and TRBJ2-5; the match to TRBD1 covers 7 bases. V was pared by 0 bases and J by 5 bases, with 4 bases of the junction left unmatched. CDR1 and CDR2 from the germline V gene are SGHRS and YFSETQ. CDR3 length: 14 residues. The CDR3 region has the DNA TGCGCCAGCAGCTTGGTAGGGGGCCGGGAGACCCAGTACTTC. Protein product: CASSLVGGRETQYF. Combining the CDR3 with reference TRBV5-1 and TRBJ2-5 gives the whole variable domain KAGVTQTPRYLIKTRGQQVTLSCSPISGHRSVSWYQQTPGQGLQFLFEYFSETQRNKGNFPGRFSGRQFSNSRSEMNVSTLELGDSALYLCASSLVGGRETQYFGPGTRLLVL.

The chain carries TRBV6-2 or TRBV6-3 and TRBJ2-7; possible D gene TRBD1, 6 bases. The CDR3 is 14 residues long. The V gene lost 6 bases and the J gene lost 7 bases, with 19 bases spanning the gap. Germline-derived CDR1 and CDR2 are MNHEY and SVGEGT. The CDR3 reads CASSQADSRREQYF. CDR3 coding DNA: TGTGCCAGCAGCCAGGCGGACAGCCGTAGGGAGCAGTACTTC.

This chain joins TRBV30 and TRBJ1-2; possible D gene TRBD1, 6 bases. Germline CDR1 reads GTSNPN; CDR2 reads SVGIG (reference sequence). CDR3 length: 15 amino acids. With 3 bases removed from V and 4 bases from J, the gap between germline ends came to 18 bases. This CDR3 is CAWRGGQGTFYGYTF. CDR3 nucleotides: TGTGCCTGGAGGGGTGGGCAGGGGACCTTCTATGGCTACACCTTC.